This entry lists 17 T cell receptor beta chains sequenced from one sample in a study of blood T cell repertoires in COVID-19. Repertoires were generated with immunoSEQ multiplex PCR, while TCRdb's copy carries only in-frame clones and drops some. Of around 170,000 clones in the sample, about 91% were seen once. Specimen: peripheral blood. The receptors come from a woman in her thirties with acute or convalescent COVID-19.

This chain connects TRBV24-1 to TRBJ2-2; 8 bases are a match to TRBD1. There are 15 residues in the CDR3. V gave up 4 bases and J gave up 4 bases; unmatched junction bases: 4. In germline, CDR1 is KGHDR, CDR2 SFDVKD. The CDR3 sequence: CATSDSQGVTGELFF. The CDR3 DNA reads as TGTGCCACCAGTGACTCACAGGGGGTCACCGGGGAGCTGTTTTTT.

The chain links TRBV25-1 to TRBJ2-7; 7 bases fit TRBD2. The CDR3 length is 14 residues. The trim removed 2 bases at V and 2 bases at J, leaving 3 bases unmatched. In germline, CDR1 is MGHDK, CDR2 SYGVNS. The CDR3 loop reads CASSEPGRAYEQYF. The CDR3 DNA reads as TGTGCCAGCAGTGAACCTGGGAGGGCCTACGAGCAGTACTTC.

CDR3 coding DNA: TGTGCCTGGCAACCGGGACTAGCGGGAGTTGAGCAGTTCTTC. It yields the protein CAWQPGLAGVEQFF. J is TRBJ2-1 and V is TRBV30, with 14 bases identical to TRBD2. CDR1 is GTSNPN and CDR2 is SVGIG in the germline V gene (reference sequence). The CDR3 sequence is 14 residues long. After removal of 5 bases from V and 9 bases from J, the junction contained 6 bases not matched to a gene.

V usage is TRBV28 and J usage is TRBJ2-1; TRBD2 is a possible D gene (5 bases). Germline CDR1 is MDHEN and CDR2 is SYDVKM. This CDR3 has 14 residues. The V end was cut by 7 bases, the J end by 5 bases, with 15 bases between. The CDR3 protein is CASKETGIHNEQFF. CDR3 DNA: TGTGCCAGCAAAGAGACGGGAATCCACAATGAGCAGTTCTTC.

The rearrangement links TRBV7-9 to TRBJ2-3; D is uncertain. The germline gives CDR1 SEHNR, CDR2 FQNEAQ (reference sequence). The germline V and J ends were trimmed by 1 base and 0 bases, with 11 bases remaining between them. The length of the CDR3 is 16 residues. The CDR3: CASSLGLVLSTDTQYF. The CDR3, as DNA: TGTGCCAGCAGCTTAGGGTTAGTGCTTAGCACAGATACGCAGTATTTT.

This sequence joins TRBV30 and TRBJ2-1, with D perhaps TRBD2 (6 bases). Trimming left V 0 bases short and J 4 bases short, with 10 bases between. The length of the CDR3 is 14 residues. CDR1 and CDR2 (germline): GTSNPN, SVGIG (reference sequence). DNA of the CDR3: TGTGCCTGGAGTGTACTAGCACCGTACAATGAGCAGTTCTTC. Its translation: CAWSVLAPYNEQFF.

The rearrangement joins TRBV7-8 to TRBJ2-1, with a tentative D call TRBD2 (6 bases). V gave up 5 bases and J gave up 2 bases, with 10 bases separating them. The CDR3 consists of 14 residues. CDR1 and CDR2 from the germline V gene are SGHVS and FQNEAQ. CDR3 sequence reads: CASSPRLAYNEQFF. Written as DNA, the CDR3 is TGTGCCAGCAGCCCCAGACTAGCCTACAATGAGCAGTTCTTC.

V gene TRBV30 combines with J gene TRBJ2-3, with a tentative D call TRBD2 (6 bases). CDR3 length equals 16 residues. From germline, CDR1 is GTSNPN and CDR2 SVGIG (reference sequence). Trimming took 5 bases from V and 3 from J, leaving 21 bases between them. The CDR3 region has the DNA TGTGCCTGGGGGACTTGGCCTAGCACGACGACAGATACGCAGTATTTT. Its translation is CAWGTWPSTTTDTQYF.

CDR3 coding DNA: TGTGCCTCAGGGTTTGGGGCCAACGTCCTGACTTTC. It codes for CASGFGANVLTF. This sequence joins TRBV28 and TRBJ2-6; D possibly corresponds to TRBD1 (5 bases). Germline CDR1 MDHEN, CDR2 SYDVKM. Deletions cut 11 bases from V and 3 bases from J, with 8 bases between. The CDR3 is made up of 12 amino acids.

This chain joins TRBV29-1 and TRBJ2-7, with a weak D call TRBD2 (6 bases). The V gene lost 2 bases and the J gene lost 6 bases, with 20 bases spanning the gap. Germline CDR1 is SQVTM and CDR2 is ANQGSEA. This CDR3 region has 15 residues. The CDR3 sequence: CSVERALGGVGEQYF. The CDR3 DNA is TGCAGCGTTGAACGTGCATTGGGGGGTGTCGGCGAGCAGTACTTC.

The genes are TRBV5-4 and TRBJ1-1; no clear D gene. The germline CDR1 and CDR2 sequences are SGHNT and YYREEE (reference sequence). The CDR3 sequence is 13 residues long. Trimming took 0 bases from V and 5 from J, leaving 8 bases between them. The CDR3 region has the DNA TGTGCCAGCAGCTTGGGTGGCGGGACTGAAGCTTTCTTT. It specifies CASSLGGGTEAFF.

This rearrangement joins TRBV7-8 to TRBJ2-7, with a possible D match to TRBD2 (6 bases). Trimming cost V 1 base and J 7 bases, with 14 bases left between them. From germline, CDR1 is SGHVS and CDR2 FQNEAQ. The CDR3 runs 14 residues. CDR3 bases: TGTGCCAGCAGCTTAGGAGGGACTGTGGTAGAGCAGTACTTC. Translated: CASSLGGTVVEQYF.

This rearrangement joins TRBV6-5 to TRBJ2-1; perhaps TRBD2 as D (6 bases). The germline gives CDR1 MNHEY, CDR2 SVGAGI. V was trimmed by 3 bases and J by 4 bases, leaving 13 bases between them. The CDR3 is 15 amino acids. Here the CDR3 DNA reads TGTGCCAGCAGTTATTCCGGAGGGACGTACAATGAGCAGTTCTTC. Translated, it gives CASSYSGGTYNEQFF.

This chain connects TRBV3-1 (or the pseudogene TRBV3-2) to TRBJ2-1; unclear D gene. V gave up 0 bases and J gave up 9 bases, with 15 bases separating them. This CDR3 has 15 amino acids. The germline V gene has CDR1 LGHDT and CDR2 YNNKEL (reference sequence). CDR3 in DNA: TGTGCCAGCAGCCAAGATGTTTTAGCTTTCCGTGAGCAGTTCTTC. Amino acid sequence: CASSQDVLAFREQFF.

This clone has just a few counts. The chain carries TRBV7-2 and TRBJ2-1; D possibly corresponds to TRBD1 (6 bases). From germline, CDR1 is SGHTA and CDR2 FQGNSA. Trimming took 5 bases from V and 2 from J, leaving 13 bases between them. The CDR3 is made up of 15 amino acids. The CDR3 nucleotides read TGTGCCAGCAGCGTCACTGGGGGCACCTACAATGAGCAGTTCTTC. Translation gives CASSVTGGTYNEQFF.

The V gene is TRBV28, the J gene TRBJ1-2; D is uncertain. This CDR3 comprises 15 residues. The V end was cut by 4 bases, the J end by 0 bases, with 12 bases between. Germline V gene data show CDR1 as MDHEN and CDR2 as SYDVKM. The CDR3 region is CASSSALGPNYGYTF. The CDR3 DNA reads TGTGCCAGCAGTTCCGCTCTTGGGCCTAACTATGGCTACACCTTC.

This clone has a handful of counts. The chain uses TRBV14 and TRBJ2-2, with a weak D call TRBD2 (7 bases). CDR3 length equals 14 residues. The germline V gene encodes CDR1 SGHDN and CDR2 FVKESK. The V end lost 7 bases, the J end lost 5 bases, and 14 bases lay between the germline ends. CDR3 DNA: TGTGCCAGCAAGCGGGACATAGGAACCGGGGAGCTGTTTTTT. Encoded protein: CASKRDIGTGELFF.